Below are 3 T cell receptor beta chains sequenced from a single sample in a study of OX40 agonist ivuxolimab in advanced cancers. This table comes from immunoSEQ multiplex PCR, and its TCRdb copy is limited to in-frame clones, with some not included. The sample lists 7,000 to 9,500 clones; about 88% were seen once. The source material was CD4+ or CD8+ T cells sorted from blood, sampled in a trial of the OX40 agonist ivuxolimab. The receptors stem from an adult with an advanced solid tumor such as melanoma, head and neck, liver or kidney cancer.

As regards this clone: An end of the junction does not agree with germline; a read error may underlie this. The chain is built from TRBV4-2 and TRBJ1-5, with D possibly TRBD1 on 5 matching bases. The CDR3 consists of 13 residues. Germline values: CDR1 LGHNA, CDR2 YNFKEQ. This chain's CDR3 is CASSQGGNQPQHF. CDR3 DNA: TGTGCCAGCAGCCAAGGGGGCAACCAGCCCCAGCATTTT.

The chain carries TRBV4-1 and TRBJ2-7, with D possibly being TRBD1 (7 bases). V lost 2 bases and J lost 5, with 16 bases in between. The V gene's germline CDR1 is MGHRA and CDR2 YSYEKL. The CDR3 totals 15 residues. CDR3 nucleotide sequence: TGCGCCAGCAGCCAAATCCCAGGGGGGATGAACGAGCAGTACTTC. Translation gives CASSQIPGGMNEQYF.

This clone has just a few counts. The chain links TRBV10-3 to TRBJ1-6; 9 bases agree with TRBD1. The CDR3 has 16 residues. V trimming: 3 bases; J trimming: 8 bases; junction bases outside the gene matches: 8. The germline V gene has CDR1 ENHRY and CDR2 SYGVKD. The CDR3 here is CAISDEDRGGDSPLHF. CDR3 bases: TGTGCCATCAGTGATGAGGACAGGGGAGGAGATTCACCCCTCCACTTT.